These T cell receptor beta chains were read from a single sample in a study of blood T cell repertoires in COVID-19. The protocol was immunoSEQ multiplex PCR, while the TCRdb copy is restricted to in-frame clones and leaves out a portion. The sample has some 120,000 clones; roughly three quarters are singletons. The sample comprised peripheral blood. Every receptor here comes from a human donor in a cohort sampled during active COVID-19. CDR3s include the opening cysteine and the closing phenylalanine or tryptophan. A D gene is named only where the DNA matches it firmly. The listing skips clone size in some rows; elsewhere it reads once, few, many or a size class.

cdr3_aa | cdr3_nt | d_call | j_call | clone_size | v_call
CASSQDNRMNTEAFF | TGCGCCAGCAGCCAGGATAACAGAATGAACACTGAAGCTTTCTTT | . | TRBJ1-1 | . | TRBV4-1
CASSYWHKGNQPQHF | TGTGCCAGCAGTTACTGGCACAAAGGCAATCAGCCCCAGCATTTT | . | TRBJ1-5 | . | TRBV6-6
CASSDSYYGYTF | TGTGCCAGTAGCGACAGTTACTATGGCTACACCTTC | . | TRBJ1-2 | . | TRBV19
CASQQGTNYGYTF | TGTGCCAGCCAACAGGGGACTAACTATGGCTACACCTTC | TRBD1 | TRBJ1-2 | . | TRBV6-5
CASSPRTGTYEQYF | TGTGCCAGCTCACCCAGGACAGGGACCTACGAGCAGTACTTC | TRBD1 | TRBJ2-7 | few | TRBV18
CASSLGTGGVYGYTF | TGTGCCAGCAGCTTGGGGACAGGGGGCGTCTATGGCTACACCTTC | TRBD1 | TRBJ1-2 | . | TRBV7-9
CATSDLGGLARFF | TGTGCCACCAGTGATTTGGGCGGACTAGCTCGGTTCTTC | TRBD2 | TRBJ2-1 | . | TRBV24-1
CASSKAGGQGLSSYEQYF | TGTGCCAGCAGCAAAGCGGGGGGACAGGGGCTTAGCTCCTACGAGCAGTACTTC | . | TRBJ2-7 | once | TRBV21-1
CASSYSSEVGYEQYF | TGTGCCAGCAGTTACTCGTCGGAGGTCGGGTACGAGCAGTACTTC | . | TRBJ2-7 | . | TRBV6-6
CASSLAGTDEKLFF | TGCGCCAGCAGCTTGGCGGGTACCGATGAAAAACTGTTTTTT | . | TRBJ1-4 | . | TRBV5-1
CASSSGLAGAGEQYF | TGTGCCAGCAGTTCAGGACTAGCGGGAGCGGGCGAGCAGTACTTC | TRBD2 | TRBJ2-7 | . | TRBV2
CASSIDSGYYEQYF | TGTGCCAGCAGTATCGACTCCGGGTACTACGAGCAGTACTTC | . | TRBJ2-7 | . | TRBV25-1
CASSVSGGDSYEQYF | TGTGCCAGTAGTGTTAGCGGGGGAGACTCCTACGAGCAGTACTTC | TRBD2 | TRBJ2-7 | . | TRBV19
CASSVERASYNEQFF | TGTGCCAGCAGCGTCGAGCGGGCTTCCTACAATGAGCAGTTCTTC | . | TRBJ2-1 | . | TRBV7-8
CASSLDWAVPYGYTF | TGTGCCAGCAGCTTAGACTGGGCCGTCCCCTATGGCTACACCTTC | . | TRBJ1-2 | . | TRBV11-2
CARSRDNQETQYF | TGTGCCAGAAGCAGGGACAACCAAGAGACCCAGTACTTC | . | TRBJ2-5 | . | TRBV5-3
CASRRLEGGFDEQFF | TGTGCCAGCAGGCGTCTTGAGGGAGGCTTCGATGAGCAGTTCTTC | . | TRBJ2-1 | . | TRBV6-6
CASSERGGQRSLGYTF | TGTGCCAGCAGTGAACGGGGGGGACAGCGGTCTTTGGGCTACACCTTC | TRBD1 | TRBJ1-2 | once | TRBV6-1
CASSSAGQASYEQYF | TGTGCCAGTAGTAGCGCCGGACAGGCCTCCTACGAGCAGTACTTC | TRBD1 | TRBJ2-7 | . | TRBV19
CASSSRTGGYGYTF | TGTGCCAGCAGCTCACGGACAGGAGGCTATGGCTACACCTTC | TRBD1 | TRBJ1-2 | . | TRBV7-2
CASTFEGQDNEQYF | TGTGCCAGCACCTTTGAAGGACAGGACAACGAGCAGTACTTC | TRBD1 | TRBJ2-7 | few | TRBV2
CASSQDRGTSADTQYF | TGCGCCAGCAGCCAAGATCGAGGGACTAGCGCAGATACGCAGTATTTT | TRBD2 | TRBJ2-3 | . | TRBV4-1
CARSWIRDSIGANEKLFF | TGTGCCAGAAGCTGGATCCGGGACTCAATTGGGGCTAATGAAAAACTGTTTTTT | . | TRBJ1-4 | . | TRBV5-3